The 10 T cell receptor beta chains reported below all come from one sample, sequenced in a study of response to subunit inactivated influenza vaccine. Using its own MiXCR run on the RT-PCR reads, TCRdb lists one record per CDR3 protein. The sample yields 600,000 to 700,000 distinct CDR3 sequences, around 15% seen once. The sample was PBMCs from blood, taken 14 to 15 days before vaccination. The source of these receptors is a man in his fifties who received an inactivated influenza vaccine.

In its sample, this clonotype was seen a few times. The chain links TRBV18 to TRBJ2-3, with TRBD2 identical over 7 bases. The junction had 14 bases not matched to a gene; V was cut back by 1 base and J by 4 bases. The germline CDR1 and CDR2 sequences are KGHSH and LQKENI. This CDR3 spans 18 amino acids. CDR3 sequence: CASSPLMGLSSAADTQYF. Here the CDR3 DNA reads TGTGCCAGCTCACCACTTATGGGACTATCCTCAGCCGCAGATACGCAGTATTTT.

This clonotype has just a few counts. This chain uses TRBV28 with TRBJ2-2, with D perhaps TRBD2 (6 bases). Trimming stripped 6 bases from V and 4 bases from J, with 12 bases between. Germline assignment: CDR1 MDHEN and CDR2 SYDVKM. The CDR3 covers 14 residues. CDR3 sequence (DNA): TGTGCCAGCAGCCAGTCCGGGGGCACCGGGGAGCTGTTTTTT. This sequence encodes CASSQSGGTGELFF.

This clonotype occurred a few times. V is TRBV29-1 and J is TRBJ1-1; D not certain. Germline V gene sequence: CDR1 SQVTM, CDR2 ANQGSEA. This CDR3 is built from 13 residues. Trimming pared 7 bases from V and 1 base from J, leaving 13 bases between. The CDR3 DNA reads TGCAGCGCCGTACCCGGGAGGAACACTGAAGCTTTCTTT. Translated, it gives CSAVPGRNTEAFF.

This clonotype was seen a handful of times. The DNA of the CDR3 is TGCGCCAGCAGCTCACAACCGGGACAGAGTTACAATGAGCAGTTCTTC. Its translation: CASSSQPGQSYNEQFF. J is TRBJ2-1 and V is TRBV4-3; 7 nucleotides line up with TRBD1. CDR3 size: 16 residues. J gave up 4 bases and V 5 bases, and 11 bases lay outside the gene matches. Germline V CDR1 and CDR2: LGHNA, YSLEER.

The chain carries TRBV28 and TRBJ2-7; maybe TRBD1 (6 bases). CDR3 length: 13 amino acids. CDR1 and CDR2 from the germline V gene are MDHEN and SYDVKM. V was trimmed by 6 bases and J by 3 bases, leaving 12 bases between them. CDR3 DNA: TGTGCCAGCAGGTCGGGACAACTCTACGAGCAGTACTTC. It specifies CASRSGQLYEQYF.

This clonotype was seen repeatedly, ten times or more. The chain employs TRBV6-2 or TRBV6-3 and TRBJ2-2; 7 nucleotides agree with TRBD2. The junction had 3 bases not matched to a gene; V was cut back by 2 bases and J by 0 bases. There are 16 residues in the CDR3. Germline loops: CDR1 MNHEY, CDR2 SVGEGT. The CDR3 DNA sequence: TGTGCCAGCAGTTACACCCTAGCGGCGAACACCGGGGAGCTGTTTTTT. It yields the protein CASSYTLAANTGELFF.

The genes are TRBV6-2 or TRBV6-3 and TRBJ2-3; 7 bases map to TRBD1. Looked up from germline, CDR1 is MNHEY and CDR2 is SVGEGT. Losses at the gene ends were 0 bases for V and 2 bases for J; bases not matched to a gene: 8. CDR3 length: 17 residues. CDR3 residues: CASSYSPDRPITDTQYF. The CDR3 coding sequence is TGTGCCAGCAGTTACTCCCCGGACAGGCCTATCACAGATACGCAGTATTTT.

Only a few counts were recorded for this clonotype. The chain carries TRBV5-1 and TRBJ1-5; D is undetermined. This CDR3 region has 14 residues. Trimming pared 0 bases from V and 6 bases from J, leaving 10 bases between. Looked up from germline, CDR1 is SGHRS and CDR2 is YFSETQ. The CDR3: CASSLEAEGQPQHF. The CDR3 region has the DNA TGCGCCAGCAGCTTGGAGGCAGAAGGTCAGCCCCAGCATTTT. Full variable domain (remainder filled in from reference TRBV5-1 and TRBJ1-5): KAGVTQTPRYLIKTRGQQVTLSCSPISGHRSVSWYQQTPGQGLQFLFEYFSETQRNKGNFPGRFSGRQFSNSRSEMNVSTLELGDSALYLCASSLEAEGQPQHFGDGTRLSIL.

This clonotype appeared many times. The rearrangement uses TRBV7-8 and TRBJ2-2; the D gene is possibly TRBD2 (5 bases). This CDR3 spans 15 amino acids. The germline CDR1 and CDR2 sequences are SGHVS and FQNEAQ. V was pared by 4 bases and J by 7 bases, with 16 bases between. This CDR3 is CASSSSRGNGGELFF. CDR3 sequence (DNA): TGTGCCAGCAGCTCCTCGAGAGGGAACGGCGGGGAGCTGTTTTTT.

The chain links TRBV28 to TRBJ2-7; possible D gene TRBD1, 6 bases. The V end lost 7 bases, the J end lost 0 bases, and 19 bases lay between the germline ends. The CDR3 has 16 amino acids. The germline CDR1 and CDR2 sequences are MDHEN and SYDVKM. CDR3 loop: CASKPYLQGISYEQYF. The CDR3 DNA follows: TGTGCCAGCAAACCCTACCTTCAGGGGATCTCCTACGAGCAGTACTTC.